This is a list of T cell receptor beta chains from one sample in a study of TIL therapy for anti-PD-1-resistant metastatic lung cancer. TCRdb keeps only in-frame clones here, not all; method: immunoSEQ multiplex PCR. The sample shows roughly 7,000 clones, 60% to 65% of them seen only once. Sequences were derived from tumor tissue, sampled at baseline. All receptors derive from a person between 25 and 79 years old with non-small cell lung cancer. Both conserved end residues are part of each CDR3.

length | V | CDR3
15 | TRBV6-6 | CASSYKGTGGYEQYF
14 | TRBV10-1 | CASSERWSTGELFF
12 | TRBV7-2 | CASSYRGGFLFF
19 | TRBV19 | CASSIRGAQGARPGTEAFF
16 | TRBV4-3 | CASSQDLASGANVLTF
14 | TRBV19 | CASSTSAGDYGYTF
16 | TRBV5-1 | CASSLDGRGGGQPQHF
13 | TRBV24-1 | CATSGFRDQPQHF
15 | TRBV28 | CASSFPLNVNTEAFF
15 | TRBV6-5 | CASTPGREARETQYF
15 | TRBV7-9 | CASSLGLGPNTEAFF
13 | TRBV11-2 | CASSPSLDYGYTF
14 | TRBV2 | CASSPDRGSTEAFF
13 | TRBV30 | CAWSLNRDSPLHF
11 | TRBV20-1 | CMGEHQETQYF
14 | TRBV6-4 | CASSRLGGTDTQYF
16 | TRBV7-2 | CASSLALGLGGETQYF
14 | TRBV7-9 | CASSSPSGDQPQHF
17 | TRBV30 | CAWSHKVWGGSYNEQFF
16 | TRBV27 | CASNSRRGGDNYGYTF
15 | TRBV21-1 | CASSKLVGGPGEQFF
15 | TRBV28 | CASSSKGRRTDTQYF
13 | TRBV11-2 | CASRPKRRETQYF
14 | TRBV29-1 | CSTHDLANSETQYF
17 | TRBV7-8 | CASSLATVYVSTDTQYF
15 | TRBV11-2 | CASSLAGGSYNEQFF
16 | TRBV10-1 | CASSGKQGPGTDTQYF
16 | TRBV11-2 | CASSLGLAGGLDTQYF
16 | TRBV10-3 | CAISQLAGGLGDTQYF
15 | TRBV25-1 | CASSSGDQAYNEQFF
17 | TRBV18 | CASSPPGRPSGANVLTF
15 | TRBV7-9 | CASSSLGTSREKLFF
15 | TRBV7-2 | CASSTRTRGIDTQYF
17 | TRBV5-4 | CASSLPTDIESGNTIYF
13 | TRBV10-3 | CAISEDRIYGYTF
13 | TRBV24-1 | CATLGEQTGELFF
15 | TRBV5-1 | CASSLEGQGYQPQHF
16 | TRBV5-4 | CASSLTGDATNEKLFF
14 | TRBV7-6 | CASKKRPGTGELFF
16 | TRBV7-9 | CASSLGQGFYNSPLHF
14 | TRBV19 | CASSTGLAYNEQFF
17 | TRBV9 | CASSGGRTSGNQETQYF
15 | TRBV30 | CAWSVQGGGFQPQHF
19 | TRBV5-1 | CASSFGQRGYSSGNSPLHF
18 | TRBV9 | CASSVGRWRGSSGNTIYF
11 | TRBV2 | CASSRRALLTF
12 | TRBV29-1 | CSVGTGRRGYTF
14 | TRBV6-5 | CASRGGHSNQPQHF
14 | TRBV29-1 | CSVLGGSSYNEQFF
12 | TRBV6-5 | CASRQGGETQYF
15 | TRBV3-1/TRBV3-2 | CASSPGTDNTGELFF
14 | TRBV6-5 | CASRPGQGSYEQYF
15 | TRBV5-1 | CASSLGDRANTEAFF